A single sample is the source of the 23 T cell receptor beta chains below, sequenced in a study of Graves' ophthalmopathy and Graves' hyperthyroidism. RNA served as the template for amplifying TCR beta CDR3 regions. The first round was an RT-PCR with HTBI primers, and the second round was a multiplex PCR. TCRdb reprocessed the multiplex PCR reads via MiXCR and lists one record per CDR3 protein. Of approximately 700,000 distinct CDR3 sequences listed, just over 40% are singletons. The sequenced material came from peripheral blood. All receptors come from an adult man with Graves' ophthalmopathy.

Regarding this clonotype: A much larger clone lies one base from this, so it may be a read error. The chain links TRBV7-9 to TRBJ2-7; tentatively, D is TRBD2 (5 bases). CDR1 and CDR2 (germline): SEHNR, FQNEAQ (reference sequence). Trimming left V 5 bases short and J 9 bases short, with 23 bases between. This CDR3 is built from 15 residues. CDR3 nucleotides: TGTGCCAGCAGCCCCGTTGGGCAGGACTTTGGCGGGCAGTACTTC. Translated: CASSPVGQDFGGQYF.

The chain joins TRBV2 to TRBJ1-4, with no clear D. There are 15 residues in the CDR3. Germline-derived CDR1 and CDR2 are SNHLY and FYNNEI. Trimming removed 8 bases at V and 8 bases at J, with 21 bases between. CDR3 loop: CASSPVAPPGEKLFF. CDR3 coding DNA: TGTGCCAGCTCACCAGTAGCACCGCCGGGGGAAAAACTGTTTTTT.

This clonotype has at least ten counts. V is TRBV7-8 and J is TRBJ2-7, with a possible D match to TRBD1 (6 bases). The length of the CDR3 is 13 residues. Trimming removed 5 bases from V and 6 bases from J, with 14 bases in between. The V gene's germline CDR1 is SGHVS and CDR2 FQNEAQ. This chain's CDR3 is CASSIRQDGEQYF. Here the CDR3 DNA reads TGTGCCAGCAGCATCCGACAGGACGGCGAGCAGTACTTC.

This clonotype was observed many times. The chain is built from TRBV12-3 or TRBV12-4 and TRBJ2-5, with a tentative D call TRBD2 (6 bases). Between the trimmed V and J ends, which lost 3 bases and 2 bases, there was a span of 13 bases. CDR3 size: 15 residues. The CDR3 loop is CASSLGSGTQETQYF. In DNA, the CDR3 is TGTGCCAGCAGTTTGGGGTCCGGGACTCAAGAGACCCAGTACTTC.

Worth noting for this clonotype: At one end the junction does not follow the germline gene, possibly because of a read error. CDR3 in amino acids: CASSAGPNSPLHF. Written as DNA, the CDR3 is TGTGCCAGCAGCGCCGGACCTAATTCACCCCTCCACTTT. This chain connects TRBV5-1 to TRBJ1-6; D is ambiguous. Germline values: CDR1 SGHRS, CDR2 YFSETQ. The CDR3 extends over 13 amino acids.

Remarks on this clonotype: Being one base from a much bigger clone, this may be a read error. The rearrangement links TRBV10-3 to TRBJ1-2; the D is unclear. Germline V gene sequence: CDR1 ENHRY, CDR2 SYGVKD. V gave up 7 bases and J gave up 2 bases, with 8 bases separating them. CDR3 length: 12 amino acids. The CDR3 protein is CAIMWQNYGYTF. CDR3 nucleotides: TGTGCCATCATGTGGCAGAACTATGGCTACACCTTC.

The rearrangement uses TRBV2 and TRBJ2-7, with 11 bases matching TRBD1. The CDR3 totals 16 residues. The V gene end was trimmed by 6 bases and the J gene end by 2 bases; junction bases not matched to a gene: 9. Germline V gene lookup returns CDR1 SNHLY and CDR2 FYNNEI. The DNA of the CDR3 is TGTGCCAGCAGCCCACTGGGGACAGGGGGTCCCTACGAGCAGTACTTC. As protein: CASSPLGTGGPYEQYF.

The chain couples TRBV7-3 to TRBJ1-1; D is unclear. The germline V gene has CDR1 SGHTA and CDR2 FQGTGA. The CDR3 sequence is 12 residues long. The V end was cut by 1 base, the J end by 6 bases, with 6 bases between. The CDR3 spells CASSLMGPEAFF. CDR3 sequence (DNA): TGTGCCAGCAGCTTAATGGGCCCTGAAGCTTTCTTT.

CDR3 in DNA: TGTGCCTGGACAGGGGACGGCTATAATTCACCCCTCCACTTT. Its translation: CAWTGDGYNSPLHF. This rearrangement joins TRBV9 to TRBJ1-6; 9 bases fit TRBD1. This CDR3 is 14 amino acids long. Losses at the gene ends were 10 bases for V and 3 bases for J; bases not matched to a gene: 5. CDR1 and CDR2 from the germline V gene are SGDLS and YYNGEE.

This clonotype was picked up many times. The rearrangement uses TRBV6-5 and TRBJ1-4; weak D call: TRBD1 (5 bases). V lost 6 bases, J lost 10 bases, and 12 bases lay in between. Germline values: CDR1 MNHEY, CDR2 SVGAGI. This CDR3 has 12 residues. Here the CDR3 reads CASRLAGGKLFF. The CDR3 region has the DNA TGTGCCAGCAGATTAGCCGGGGGAAAACTGTTTTTT.

This clonotype was detected ten times or more. The genes are TRBV7-9 and TRBJ1-4, with D possibly matching TRBD1 (5 bases). Trimming removed 5 bases at V and 4 bases at J, with 14 bases between. CDR1 and CDR2 from the germline V gene are SEHNR and FQNEAQ (reference sequence). The CDR3 has 15 residues. This chain's CDR3 is CASSLLSGGNEKLFF. The CDR3 nucleotides read TGTGCCAGCAGCCTGCTCTCGGGGGGTAATGAAAAACTGTTTTTT.

V gene TRBV5-1 combines with J gene TRBJ2-6; D call uncertain. The CDR3 runs 17 residues. V was cut by 4 bases and J by 0 bases, with 14 bases left in between. CDR1 is SGHRS, CDR2 YFSETQ, per germline. CDR3 residues: CASSQVTPTSGANVLTF. The CDR3 DNA reads TGCGCCAGCAGCCAAGTGACCCCGACCTCTGGGGCCAACGTCCTGACTTTC.

This clonotype was counted at least ten times. CDR3 sequence: CASSGEGRSPLHF. As DNA, the CDR3 is TGTGCCAGCAGTGGCGAGGGACGGTCACCCCTCCACTTT. The J gene is TRBJ1-6, the V gene TRBV2; possible D gene TRBD1, 5 bases. This CDR3 is 13 amino acids long. Germline CDR1 and CDR2: SNHLY and FYNNEI. The ends were cut back, 4 bases at V and 10 bases at J, with 11 bases in the middle.

The chain has TRBV19 and TRBJ1-2, with D tentatively TRBD1 (6 bases). The CDR3 consists of 14 residues. The germline V and J ends were trimmed by 9 bases and 4 bases, with 18 bases remaining between them. Germline V gene data show CDR1 as LNHDA and CDR2 as SQIVND (reference sequence). CDR3 sequence: CASATGFGGYGYTF. DNA of the CDR3: TGTGCCAGCGCAACAGGGTTCGGAGGCTATGGCTACACCTTC.

This clonotype was observed at least ten times. The chain carries TRBV2 and TRBJ2-7; D tentatively reads TRBD1 or TRBD2 (5 bases each). CDR1 and CDR2 from the germline V gene are SNHLY and FYNNEI. The ends were cut back, 5 bases at V and 0 bases at J, with 14 bases in the middle. This CDR3 spans 15 amino acids. DNA of the CDR3: TGTGCCAGCAGTCCCTTTGGGGGTTACTCCTACGAGCAGTACTTC. Translated: CASSPFGGYSYEQYF.

This clonotype was seen only a few times. This chain joins TRBV9 and TRBJ1-5, with 9 bases fitting TRBD1. From germline, CDR1 is SGDLS and CDR2 YYNGEE. The V segment lost 0 bases and the J segment 6 bases; nucleotides outside the gene matches: 1. This CDR3 region has 14 residues. CDR3 in DNA: TGTGCCAGCAGCGTAGGGACAGGGGCTCAGCCCCAGCATTTT. Protein: CASSVGTGAQPQHF.

The sample holds a few counts of this clonotype. The chain couples TRBV6-5 to TRBJ1-1; D not certain. Trimming stripped 2 bases from V and 5 bases from J, with 9 bases between. Germline CDR1 MNHEY, CDR2 SVGAGI. The CDR3 is 13 residues long. In DNA, the CDR3 is TGTGCCAGCAGTTACGATTTTTTGACTGAAGCTTTCTTT. Amino acid sequence: CASSYDFLTEAFF.

This clonotype appeared many times. This chain joins TRBV7-2 and TRBJ2-5; 8 nucleotides line up with TRBD1. This CDR3 spans 15 amino acids. Unmatched junction bases numbered 8, after V lost 4 bases and J lost 4 bases. Germline CDR1 reads SGHTA; CDR2 reads FQGNSA. For the CDR3, the DNA is TGTGCCAGCAGCTGGACAGGGAGTTTTTCAGAGACCCAGTACTTC. Encoded protein: CASSWTGSFSETQYF.

The sample holds many counts of this clonotype. J is TRBJ2-7 and V is TRBV6-1; maybe TRBD2 (6 bases). Per germline, CDR1 MNHNS and CDR2 SASEGT. V was cut by 4 bases and J by 2 bases, with 18 bases left in between. There are 16 residues in the CDR3. DNA of the CDR3: TGTGCCAGCAGTGCCCCGGACGGACTACCAGCCTACGAGCAGTACTTC. The encoded protein is CASSAPDGLPAYEQYF.

This clonotype showed up many times. The J gene is TRBJ2-5, the V gene TRBV24-1; D is undetermined. The CDR3 spans 15 residues. The V end was cut by 0 bases, the J end by 4 bases, with 11 bases between. Looked up from germline, CDR1 is KGHDR and CDR2 is SFDVKD. DNA for the CDR3: TGTGCCACCAGTGATTTGATGGCAGGCCGAGAGACCCAGTACTTC. Translation: CATSDLMAGRETQYF.

This chain joins TRBV6-6 and TRBJ1-1; maybe TRBD1 (6 bases). The length of the CDR3 is 16 residues. The germline V and J ends were trimmed by 3 bases and 0 bases, with 14 bases remaining between them. Germline CDR1 and CDR2: MNHNY and SVGAGI (reference sequence). The DNA of the CDR3 is TGTGCCAGCAGTTATTCGGGGGCGGTAATGAACACTGAAGCTTTCTTT. Translated: CASSYSGAVMNTEAFF.

The chain links TRBV5-6 to TRBJ1-6, with D perhaps matching TRBD1 (5 bases). V was cut by 4 bases and J by 9 bases, with 8 bases left in between. The CDR3 extends over 12 amino acids. Germline loops: CDR1 SGHDT, CDR2 YYEEEE. In nucleotides, the CDR3 is TGTGCCAGCAGCCTACAGGTTTCACCCCTCCACTTT. This codes for CASSLQVSPLHF.

Only a few counts were recorded for this clonotype. The chain recombines TRBV20-1 with TRBJ2-7; 10 nucleotides line up with TRBD1. Germline values: CDR1 DFQATT, CDR2 SNEGSKA (reference sequence). The junction had 8 bases not matched to a gene; V was cut back by 3 bases and J by 9 bases. The CDR3 contains 13 residues. CDR3 loop: CSARSTGGEGQYF. The CDR3 nucleotides read TGCAGTGCTAGGTCGACAGGGGGCGAGGGGCAGTACTTC.